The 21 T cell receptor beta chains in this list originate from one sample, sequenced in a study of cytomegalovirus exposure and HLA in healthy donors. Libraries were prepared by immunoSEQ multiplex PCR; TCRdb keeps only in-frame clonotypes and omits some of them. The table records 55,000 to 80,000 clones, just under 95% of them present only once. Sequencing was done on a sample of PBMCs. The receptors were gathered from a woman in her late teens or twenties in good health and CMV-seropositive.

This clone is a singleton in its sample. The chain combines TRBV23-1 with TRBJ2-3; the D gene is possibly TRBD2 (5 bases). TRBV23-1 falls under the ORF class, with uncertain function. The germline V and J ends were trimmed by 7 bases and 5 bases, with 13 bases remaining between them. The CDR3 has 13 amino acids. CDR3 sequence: CASTGERVDTQYF. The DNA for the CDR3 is TGCGCCAGCACTGGGGAGAGGGTAGATACGCAGTATTTT.

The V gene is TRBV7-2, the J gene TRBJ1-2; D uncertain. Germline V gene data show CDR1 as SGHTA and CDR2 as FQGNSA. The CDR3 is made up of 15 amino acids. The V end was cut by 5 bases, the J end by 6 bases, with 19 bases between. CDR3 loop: CASSVVPEATDGYTF. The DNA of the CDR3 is TGTGCCAGCAGCGTAGTCCCTGAGGCTACGGATGGCTACACCTTC.

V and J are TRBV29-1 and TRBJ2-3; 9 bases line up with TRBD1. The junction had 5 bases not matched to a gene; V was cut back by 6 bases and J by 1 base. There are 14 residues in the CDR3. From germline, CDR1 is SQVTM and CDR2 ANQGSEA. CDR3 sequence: CSVDRDRGTDTQYF. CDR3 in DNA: TGCAGCGTAGACCGGGACAGGGGCACAGATACGCAGTATTTT.

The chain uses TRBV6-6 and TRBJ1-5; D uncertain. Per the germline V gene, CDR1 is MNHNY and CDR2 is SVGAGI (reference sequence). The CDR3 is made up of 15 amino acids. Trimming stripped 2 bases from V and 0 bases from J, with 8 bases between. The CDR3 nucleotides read TGTGCCAGCAGTTACACGTACAGTAGCAATCAGCCCCAGCATTTT. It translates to CASSYTYSSNQPQHF.

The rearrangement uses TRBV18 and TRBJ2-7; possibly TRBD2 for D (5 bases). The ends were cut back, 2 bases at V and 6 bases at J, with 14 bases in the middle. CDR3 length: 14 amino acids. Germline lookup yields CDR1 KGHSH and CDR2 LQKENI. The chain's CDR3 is CASSPGRRVGEQYF. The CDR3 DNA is TGTGCCAGCTCACCAGGTCGGCGGGTGGGCGAGCAGTACTTC.

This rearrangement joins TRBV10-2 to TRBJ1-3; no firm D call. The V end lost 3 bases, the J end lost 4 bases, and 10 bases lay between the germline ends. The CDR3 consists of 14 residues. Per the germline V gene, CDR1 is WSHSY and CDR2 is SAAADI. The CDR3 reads CASSETESGNTIYF. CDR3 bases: TGCGCCAGCAGTGAAACAGAATCGGGAAACACCATATATTTT.

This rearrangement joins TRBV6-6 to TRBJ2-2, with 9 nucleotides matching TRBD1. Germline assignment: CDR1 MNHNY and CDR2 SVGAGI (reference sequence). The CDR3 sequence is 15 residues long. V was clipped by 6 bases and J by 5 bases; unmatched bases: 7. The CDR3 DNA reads TGTGCCAGCAGCAACCCAGGGACAGGGACCGGGGAGCTGTTTTTT. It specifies CASSNPGTGTGELFF.

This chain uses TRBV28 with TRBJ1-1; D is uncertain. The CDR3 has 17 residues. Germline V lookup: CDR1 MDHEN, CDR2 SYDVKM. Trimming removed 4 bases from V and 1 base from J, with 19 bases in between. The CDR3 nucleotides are TGTGCCAGCAGTTCCAACCCTGGGTGGGCAGAGAACACTGAAGCTTTCTTT. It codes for CASSSNPGWAENTEAFF. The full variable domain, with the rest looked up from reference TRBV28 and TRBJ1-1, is DVKVTQSSRYLVKRTGEKVFLECVQDMDHENMFWYRQDPGLGLRLIYFSYDVKMKEKGDIPEGYSVSREKKERFSLILESASTNQTSMYLCASSSNPGWAENTEAFFGQGTRLTVV.

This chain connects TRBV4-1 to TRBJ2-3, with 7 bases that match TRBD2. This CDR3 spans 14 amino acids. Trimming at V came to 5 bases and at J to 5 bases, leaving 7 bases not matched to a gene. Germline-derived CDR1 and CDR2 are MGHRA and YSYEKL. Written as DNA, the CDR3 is TGCGCCAGCAGCTTGTGGGGGGGAAGAGATACGCAGTATTTT. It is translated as CASSLWGGRDTQYF.

CDR3 sequence (DNA): TGTGCCAGCAGCCCCGTGGCTAGCGGGGGAGAGCAGTACTTC. Translated, it gives CASSPVASGGEQYF. This chain joins TRBV7-2 and TRBJ2-7, with 10 bases aligning to TRBD2. This CDR3 spans 14 amino acids. The J segment lost 7 bases and the V segment lost 5 bases, leaving 8 bases of the junction unmatched. The V gene's germline CDR1 is SGHTA and CDR2 FQGNSA.

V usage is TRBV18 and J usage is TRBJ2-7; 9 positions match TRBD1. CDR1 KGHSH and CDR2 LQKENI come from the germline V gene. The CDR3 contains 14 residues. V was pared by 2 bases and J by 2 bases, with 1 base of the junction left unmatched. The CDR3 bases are TGTGCCAGCTCACCAGGACAGGGGACCTACGAGCAGTACTTC. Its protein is CASSPGQGTYEQYF.

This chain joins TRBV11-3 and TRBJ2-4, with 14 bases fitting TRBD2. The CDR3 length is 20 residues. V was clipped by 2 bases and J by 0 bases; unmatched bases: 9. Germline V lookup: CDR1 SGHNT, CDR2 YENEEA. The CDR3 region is CASSLYRTSGRSLAKNIQYF. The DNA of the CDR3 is TGTGCCAGCAGCTTATATCGGACTAGCGGGAGGTCTCTAGCCAAAAACATTCAGTACTTC.

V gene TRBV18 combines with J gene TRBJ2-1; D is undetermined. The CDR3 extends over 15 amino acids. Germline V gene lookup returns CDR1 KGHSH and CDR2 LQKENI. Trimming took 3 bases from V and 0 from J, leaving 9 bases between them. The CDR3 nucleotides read TGTGCCAGCTCACCTTCAACGGGCTCCTACAATGAGCAGTTCTTC. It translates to CASSPSTGSYNEQFF. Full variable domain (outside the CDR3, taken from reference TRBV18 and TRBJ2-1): NAGVMQNPRHLVRRRGQEARLRCSPMKGHSHVYWYRQLPEEGLKFMVYLQKENIIDESGMPKERFSAEFPKEGPSILRIQQVVRGDSAAYFCASSPSTGSYNEQFFGPGTRLTVL.

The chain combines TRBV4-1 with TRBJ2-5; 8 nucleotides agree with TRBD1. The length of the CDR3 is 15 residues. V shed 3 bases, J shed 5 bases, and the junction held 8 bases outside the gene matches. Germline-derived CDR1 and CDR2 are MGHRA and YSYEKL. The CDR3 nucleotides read TGCGCCAGCAGCCACATTCAGGGGGCGGGGGAGACCCAGTACTTC. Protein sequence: CASSHIQGAGETQYF.

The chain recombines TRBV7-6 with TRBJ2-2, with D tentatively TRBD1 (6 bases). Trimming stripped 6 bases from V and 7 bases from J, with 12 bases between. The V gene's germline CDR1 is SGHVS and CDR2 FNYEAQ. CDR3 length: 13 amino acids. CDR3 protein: CASSIGGHGELFF. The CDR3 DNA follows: TGTGCCAGCAGTATAGGGGGTCACGGGGAGCTGTTTTTT.

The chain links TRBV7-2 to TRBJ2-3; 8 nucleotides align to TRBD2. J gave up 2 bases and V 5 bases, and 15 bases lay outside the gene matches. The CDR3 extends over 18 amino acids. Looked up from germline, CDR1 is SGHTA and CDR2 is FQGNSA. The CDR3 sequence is CASSPKGIAGLYTDTQYF. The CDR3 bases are TGTGCCAGCAGCCCTAAGGGGATAGCGGGGTTATACACAGATACGCAGTATTTT.

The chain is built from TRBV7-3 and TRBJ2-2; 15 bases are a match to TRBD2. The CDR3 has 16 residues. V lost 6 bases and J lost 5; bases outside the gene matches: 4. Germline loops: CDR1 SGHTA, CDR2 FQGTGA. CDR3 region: CASSPGLAGGTGELFF. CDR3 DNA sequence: TGTGCCAGCAGTCCCGGACTAGCGGGAGGGACCGGGGAGCTGTTTTTT.

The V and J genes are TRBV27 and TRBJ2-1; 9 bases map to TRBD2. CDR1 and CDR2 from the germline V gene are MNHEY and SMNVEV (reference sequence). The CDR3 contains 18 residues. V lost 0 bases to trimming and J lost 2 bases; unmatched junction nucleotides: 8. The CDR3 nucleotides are TGTGCCAGCAGTTTATCAAGCCGACTAGCGGCTACCTACAATGAGCAGTTCTTC. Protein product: CASSLSSRLAATYNEQFF.

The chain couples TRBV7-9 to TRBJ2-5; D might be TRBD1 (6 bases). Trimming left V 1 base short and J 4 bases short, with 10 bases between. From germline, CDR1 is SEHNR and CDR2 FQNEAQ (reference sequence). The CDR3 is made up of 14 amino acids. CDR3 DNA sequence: TGTGCCAGCAGCTTAGTAGGGGGTAGAGAGACCCAGTACTTC. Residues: CASSLVGGRETQYF.

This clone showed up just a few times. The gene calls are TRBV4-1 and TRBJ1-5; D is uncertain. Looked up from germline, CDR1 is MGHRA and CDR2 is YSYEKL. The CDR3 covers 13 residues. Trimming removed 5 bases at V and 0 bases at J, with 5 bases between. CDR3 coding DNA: TGCGCCAGCAGCAGAGATAGCAATCAGCCCCAGCATTTT. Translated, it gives CASSRDSNQPQHF.

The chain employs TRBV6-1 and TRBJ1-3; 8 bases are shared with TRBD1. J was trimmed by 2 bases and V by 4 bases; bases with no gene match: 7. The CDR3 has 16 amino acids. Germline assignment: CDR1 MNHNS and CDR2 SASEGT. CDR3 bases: TGTGCCAGCAGTGCCGGAACAGGGGGGCCTGGAAACACCATATATTTT. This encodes CASSAGTGGPGNTIYF.